These T cell receptor beta chains were read from a single sample in a study of blood T cell repertoires in COVID-19. Using immunoSEQ multiplex PCR, the repertoire was profiled, and TCRdb retains in-frame clones only, with some absent. This sample has just over 250,000 clones, with 86% found just once. Material: peripheral blood. The receptors originated from a man between 40 and 49 years old who had recovered from COVID-19. Both conserved end residues are part of each CDR3. A D gene is named only where the DNA matches it firmly. The size of a clone is reported for some rows only, either as once, few or many, or as a class for expanded clones.

. | TRBJ2-7 | TRBV2 | . | CASRDRSIEQYF | TGTGCCAGCAGGGACAGATCTATAGAGCAGTACTTC
. | TRBJ1-5 | TRBV27 | . | CASRPDQGVTNQPQHF | TGTGCCAGCAGACCAGATCAGGGTGTAACTAATCAGCCCCAGCATTTT
. | TRBJ2-1 | TRBV4-3 | . | CASSQVYRDHPGEQFF | TGCGCCAGCAGCCAAGTATACCGAGACCATCCAGGTGAGCAGTTCTTC
. | TRBJ2-1 | TRBV6-5 | . | CASTRTVYNEQFF | TGTGCCAGCACCAGGACAGTTTACAATGAGCAGTTCTTC
. | TRBJ1-3 | TRBV7-3 | . | CASSFGPQGQGGGNTIYF | TGTGCCAGCAGCTTCGGCCCACAGGGACAAGGAGGTGGAAACACCATATATTTT
TRBD2 | TRBJ2-3 | TRBV5-1 | . | CASSPGLAGYTDTQYF | TGCGCCAGCAGCCCAGGACTAGCGGGGTACACAGATACGCAGTATTTT
. | TRBJ2-7 | TRBV2 | . | CASSEVASSYEQYF | TGTGCCAGCAGTGAAGTTGCTAGCTCCTACGAGCAGTACTTC
. | TRBJ1-5 | TRBV7-2 | . | CASSFSSGSQHF | TGTGCCAGCAGCTTTTCTAGCGGGAGCCAGCATTTT
TRBD1 | TRBJ1-4 | TRBV19 | . | CASRPRQGQSEKLFF | TGTGCCAGTAGGCCCCGACAGGGTCAATCTGAAAAACTGTTTTTT
TRBD2 | TRBJ2-3 | TRBV7-2 | . | CASSITGRGAGGGTDTQYF | TGTGCCAGCAGCATTACCGGACGAGGAGCGGGGGGGGGCACAGATACGCAGTATTTT
TRBD1 | TRBJ2-7 | TRBV7-9 | . | CASSLVLRQGEVYEQYF | TGTGCCAGCAGCTTAGTGTTGCGGCAGGGGGAAGTCTACGAGCAGTACTTC
TRBD2 | TRBJ2-2 | TRBV7-9 | few | CASSLYGRKDTGELFF | TGTGCCAGCAGCCTGTACGGGAGGAAGGACACCGGGGAGCTGTTTTTT
. | TRBJ1-5 | TRBV6-5 | . | CASRGGDGQPQHF | TGTGCCAGCAGAGGAGGGGACGGTCAGCCCCAGCATTTT
. | TRBJ2-2 | TRBV6-5 | once | CASSSQGRGTGELFF | TGTGCCAGCAGTTCCCAGGGGCGCGGAACCGGGGAGCTGTTTTTT
. | TRBJ1-5 | TRBV6-5 | . | CATTGGLSKPQHF | TGTGCCACGACCGGGGGGCTTTCTAAGCCCCAGCATTTT
. | TRBJ2-1 | TRBV19 | . | CASSIGQYGEQFF | TGTGCCAGTAGTATAGGGCAGTATGGTGAGCAGTTCTTC
TRBD1 | TRBJ2-2 | TRBV12-5 | few | CASGLPRGRAGELFF | TGTGCTAGTGGTCTTCCCAGGGGGCGCGCCGGGGAGCTGTTTTTT